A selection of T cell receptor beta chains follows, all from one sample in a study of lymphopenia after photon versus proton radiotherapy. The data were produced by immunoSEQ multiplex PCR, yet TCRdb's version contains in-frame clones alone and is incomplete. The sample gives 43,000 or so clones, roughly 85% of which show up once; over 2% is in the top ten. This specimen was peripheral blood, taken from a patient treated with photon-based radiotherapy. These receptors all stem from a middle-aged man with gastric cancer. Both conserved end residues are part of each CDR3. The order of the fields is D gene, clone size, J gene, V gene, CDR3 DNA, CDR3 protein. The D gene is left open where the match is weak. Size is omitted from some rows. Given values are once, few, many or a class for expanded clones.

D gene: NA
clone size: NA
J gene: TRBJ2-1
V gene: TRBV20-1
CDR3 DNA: TGCAGTGCTCGGGTGAGCAATGAGCAGTTCTTC
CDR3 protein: CSARVSNEQFF

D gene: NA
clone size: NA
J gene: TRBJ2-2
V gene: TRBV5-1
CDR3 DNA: TGCGCCAGCAGGGAAACCGGGGAGCTGTTTTTT
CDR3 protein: CASRETGELFF

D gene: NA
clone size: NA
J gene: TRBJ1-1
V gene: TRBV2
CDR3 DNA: TGTGCCAGCAGTGAAGAGGGGCCAGGGGATGGTTTT
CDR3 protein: CASSEEGPGDGF

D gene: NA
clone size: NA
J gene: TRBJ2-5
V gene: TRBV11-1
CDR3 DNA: TGTGCCAGCAGCCGCCAAGAGACCCAGTACTTC
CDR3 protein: CASSRQETQYF

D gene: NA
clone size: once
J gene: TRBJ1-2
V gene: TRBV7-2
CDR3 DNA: TGTGCCAGCAGCCTCGACATTACTGGCTACACCTTC
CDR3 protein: CASSLDITGYTF

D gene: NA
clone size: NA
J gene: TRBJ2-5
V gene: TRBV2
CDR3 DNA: TGTGCCAGCAGGATACACCCAGAGACCCAGTACTTC
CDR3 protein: CASRIHPETQYF

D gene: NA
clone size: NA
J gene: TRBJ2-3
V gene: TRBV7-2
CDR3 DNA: TGTGCCAGCAGCCAGACAGACACAGATACGCAGTATTTT
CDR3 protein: CASSQTDTDTQYF

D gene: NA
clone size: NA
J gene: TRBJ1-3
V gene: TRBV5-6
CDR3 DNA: TGTGCCAGCAGCTTGGCCGGGACCTATCTTGGAAACACCATATATTTT
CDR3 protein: CASSLAGTYLGNTIYF

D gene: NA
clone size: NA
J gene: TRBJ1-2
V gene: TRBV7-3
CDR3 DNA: TGTGCCAGCAGCTCCCCCAGGAGACTCTATGGCTACACCTTC
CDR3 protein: CASSSPRRLYGYTF

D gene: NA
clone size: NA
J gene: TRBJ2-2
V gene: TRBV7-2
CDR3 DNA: TGTGCCAGCAGCTTAGGCGGGACGGGAGTTGGGGCAGGGGAGCTGTTTTTT
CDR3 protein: CASSLGGTGVGAGELFF

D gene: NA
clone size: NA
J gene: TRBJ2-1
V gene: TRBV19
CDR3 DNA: TGTGCCAGTAGTATAGAGGGGACCACCTACAATGAGCAGTTCTTC
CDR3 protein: CASSIEGTTYNEQFF

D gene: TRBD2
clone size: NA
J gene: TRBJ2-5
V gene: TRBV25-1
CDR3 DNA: TGTGCCAGCAAACTAGCGGGGGGTCAAGAGACCCAGTACTTC
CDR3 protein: CASKLAGGQETQYF

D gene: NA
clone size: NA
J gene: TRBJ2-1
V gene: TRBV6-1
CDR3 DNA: TGTGCCAGCAGTGAAGGCACGGGGTGGAGGGGCAATGAGCAGTTCTTC
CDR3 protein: CASSEGTGWRGNEQFF

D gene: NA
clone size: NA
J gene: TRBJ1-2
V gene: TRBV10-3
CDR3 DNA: TGTGCCATCAGGGCTACACCGAACTATGGCTACACCTTC
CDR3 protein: CAIRATPNYGYTF

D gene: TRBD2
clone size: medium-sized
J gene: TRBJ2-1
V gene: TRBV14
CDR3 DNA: TGTGCCAGCAGCCCAGGACTAGCGACCTACAATGAGCAGTTCTTC
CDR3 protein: CASSPGLATYNEQFF

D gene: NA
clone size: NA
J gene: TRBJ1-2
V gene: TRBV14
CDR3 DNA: TGTGCCAGCAGCCAAGACATATTTGCAGGGCCTAACTATGGCTACACCTTC
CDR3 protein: CASSQDIFAGPNYGYTF

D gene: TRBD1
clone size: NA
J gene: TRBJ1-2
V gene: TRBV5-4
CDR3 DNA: TGTGCCAGCAGCTTGGCAGGGACAGCGCCTGGGGTAGGCTACACCTTC
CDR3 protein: CASSLAGTAPGVGYTF

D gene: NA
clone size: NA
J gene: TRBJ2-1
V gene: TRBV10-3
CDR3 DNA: TGTGCCATCAGTGAGGGGACTGGAGGCGACAATGAGCAGTTCTTC
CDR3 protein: CAISEGTGGDNEQFF

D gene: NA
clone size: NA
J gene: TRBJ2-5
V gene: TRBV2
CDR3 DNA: TGTGCCAGCAGTGAAGCGAGGGCTCGGGGGACCCAGTACTTC
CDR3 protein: CASSEARARGTQYF

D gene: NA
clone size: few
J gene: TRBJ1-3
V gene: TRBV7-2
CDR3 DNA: TGTGCCAGCAGCCCGACTGGAAACACCATATATTTT
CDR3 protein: CASSPTGNTIYF

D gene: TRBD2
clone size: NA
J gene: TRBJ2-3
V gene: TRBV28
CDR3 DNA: TGTGCCAGCAGTCTCTCTAGCGGGGGGAGTGAAGATACGCAGTATTTT
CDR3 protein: CASSLSSGGSEDTQYF

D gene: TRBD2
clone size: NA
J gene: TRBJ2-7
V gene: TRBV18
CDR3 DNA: TGTGCCAGCTCACCACCGGGACTAGCGGGTGTCGAGCAGTACTTC
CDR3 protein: CASSPPGLAGVEQYF

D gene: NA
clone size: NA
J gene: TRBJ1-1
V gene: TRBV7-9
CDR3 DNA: TGTGCCAGCAGCTTAGACAGCCTGAGGGGGACTGAAGCTTTCTTT
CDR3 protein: CASSLDSLRGTEAFF

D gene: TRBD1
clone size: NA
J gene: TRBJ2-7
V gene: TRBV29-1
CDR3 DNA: TGCAGCGTTGGACAGGGTGGCGAGCAGTACTTC
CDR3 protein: CSVGQGGEQYF

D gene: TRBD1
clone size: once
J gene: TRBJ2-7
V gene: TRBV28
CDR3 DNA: TGTGCCACCTGCGGGGACAGGGCCTCCTACGAGCAGTACTTC
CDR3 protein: CATCGDRASYEQYF

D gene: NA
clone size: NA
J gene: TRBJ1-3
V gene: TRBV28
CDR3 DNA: TGTGCCAGCACGGGACACCCCTCTGGAAACACCATATATTTT
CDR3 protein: CASTGHPSGNTIYF

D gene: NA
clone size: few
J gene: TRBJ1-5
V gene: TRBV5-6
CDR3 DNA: TGTGCCAGCAGCGCACATGGGGTTAATAGCAATCAGCCCCAGCATTTT
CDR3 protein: CASSAHGVNSNQPQHF

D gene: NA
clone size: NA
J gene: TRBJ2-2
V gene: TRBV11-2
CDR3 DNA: TGTGCCAGCAGCTTTTTGGGGGCCGGGGAGCTGTTTTTT
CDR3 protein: CASSFLGAGELFF

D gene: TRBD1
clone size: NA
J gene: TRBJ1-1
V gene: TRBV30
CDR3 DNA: TGTGCCTGGAGTGCCGGGACAGACATGAACACTGAAGCTTTCTTT
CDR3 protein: CAWSAGTDMNTEAFF

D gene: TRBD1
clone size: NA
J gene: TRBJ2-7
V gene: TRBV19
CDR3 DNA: TGTGCCAGTAGTTCCTATTTGGACAGGAGCTCCTACGAGCAGTACTTC
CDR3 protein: CASSSYLDRSSYEQYF

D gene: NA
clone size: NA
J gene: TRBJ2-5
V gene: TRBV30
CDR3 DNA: TGTGCCTGGAGTGAAGGGGCCCAAGAGACCCAGTACTTC
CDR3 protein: CAWSEGAQETQYF

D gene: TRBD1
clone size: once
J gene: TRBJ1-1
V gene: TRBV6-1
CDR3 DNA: TGTGCCAGCAGTGCGGTGCCAGGGGGCGATGGGACTGAAGCTTTCTTT
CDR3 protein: CASSAVPGGDGTEAFF

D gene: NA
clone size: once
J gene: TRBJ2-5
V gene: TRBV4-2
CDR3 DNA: TGTGCCAGCAGCCCCTCCCCGACCAAGTACCAAGAGACCCAGTACTTC
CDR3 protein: CASSPSPTKYQETQYF

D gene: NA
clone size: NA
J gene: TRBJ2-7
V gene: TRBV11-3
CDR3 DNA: TGTGCCAGCAGCTTAGGCCAAGTATACGAGCAGTACTTC
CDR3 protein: CASSLGQVYEQYF

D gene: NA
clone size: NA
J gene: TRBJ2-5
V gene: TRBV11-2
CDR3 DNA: TGTGCCAGCAGCCTCGGGGAGACCCAGTACTTC
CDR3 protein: CASSLGETQYF

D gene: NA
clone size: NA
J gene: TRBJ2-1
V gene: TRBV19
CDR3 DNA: TGTGCCAGTCACGACTTGCTCTTGGGGCAGTTCTTC
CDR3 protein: CASHDLLLGQFF

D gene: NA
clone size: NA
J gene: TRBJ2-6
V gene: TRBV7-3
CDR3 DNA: TGTGCCAGCAGCCCCCAGGGGAACTCTGGGGCCAACGTCCTGACTTTC
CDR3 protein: CASSPQGNSGANVLTF

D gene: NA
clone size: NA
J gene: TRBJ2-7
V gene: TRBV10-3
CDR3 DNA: TGTGCCATCAGTGAGGGTATAGACAGCCTCTTGTCCTACGAGCAGTACTTC
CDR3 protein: CAISEGIDSLLSYEQYF

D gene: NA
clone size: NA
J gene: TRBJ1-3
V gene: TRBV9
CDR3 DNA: TGTGCCAGCAGCGTAGCTCAGGCTGGCGGAAACACCATATATTTT
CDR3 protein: CASSVAQAGGNTIYF

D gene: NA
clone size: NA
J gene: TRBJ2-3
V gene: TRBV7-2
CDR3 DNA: TGTGCCAGCAGCTTGGGAAGCAGCACAGATACGCAGTATTTT
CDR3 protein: CASSLGSSTDTQYF

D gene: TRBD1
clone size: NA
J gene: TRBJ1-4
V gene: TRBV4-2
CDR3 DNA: TGTGCCAGCAGCCTCCCGGGACAGGGCGAAAAACTGTTTTTT
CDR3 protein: CASSLPGQGEKLFF

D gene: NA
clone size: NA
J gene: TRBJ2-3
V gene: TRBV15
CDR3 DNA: TGTGCCACCAGCAACCCTAGCACAGATACGCAGTATTTT
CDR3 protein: CATSNPSTDTQYF

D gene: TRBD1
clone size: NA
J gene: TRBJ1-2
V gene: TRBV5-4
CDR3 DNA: TGTGCCAGCAGCCAGGGGGAGAAGGTCTATGGCTACACCTTC
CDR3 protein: CASSQGEKVYGYTF

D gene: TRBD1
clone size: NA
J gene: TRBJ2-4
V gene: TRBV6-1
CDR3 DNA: TGTGCCAGCAGTGAAAGGGCGGGACAGGGGGCAAACATTCAGTACTTC
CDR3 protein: CASSERAGQGANIQYF

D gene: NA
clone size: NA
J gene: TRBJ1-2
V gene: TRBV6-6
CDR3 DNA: TGTGCCAGCAAGCTAGACAGGTCCTATGGCTACACCTTC
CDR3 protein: CASKLDRSYGYTF

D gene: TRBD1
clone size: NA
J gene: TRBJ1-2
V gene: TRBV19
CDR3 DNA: TGTGCCAGTAGTATAAGGGGACAGCGTGATGGCTACACCTTC
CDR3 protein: CASSIRGQRDGYTF

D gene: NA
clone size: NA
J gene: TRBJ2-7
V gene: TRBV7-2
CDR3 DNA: TGTGCCAGCAGCCTCCGGGACGGAATCTACGAGCAGTACTTC
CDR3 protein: CASSLRDGIYEQYF

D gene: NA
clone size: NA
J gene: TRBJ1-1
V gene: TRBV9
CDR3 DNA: TGTGCCAGCAGCGTAGGGGTGACGGTGAACACTGAAGCTTTCTTT
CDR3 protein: CASSVGVTVNTEAFF

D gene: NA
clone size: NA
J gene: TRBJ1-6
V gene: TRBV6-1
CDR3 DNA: TGTGCCAGCAGTGAAGCAGGATTCCTCCCTAATTCACCCCTCCACTTT
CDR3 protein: CASSEAGFLPNSPLHF

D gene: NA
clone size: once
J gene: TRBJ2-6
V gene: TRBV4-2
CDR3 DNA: TGTGCCAGCAGCCAAGAAGCGGCGGCGTCGGGGGCCAACGTCCTGACTTTC
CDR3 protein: CASSQEAAASGANVLTF

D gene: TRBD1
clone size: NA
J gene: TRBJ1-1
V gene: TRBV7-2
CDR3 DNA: TGTGCCAGCAGCTTACGACAGGGAGGAACCACTGAAGCTTTCTTT
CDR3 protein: CASSLRQGGTTEAFF

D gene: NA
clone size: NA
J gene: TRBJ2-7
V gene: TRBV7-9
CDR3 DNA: TGTGCCAGCAGCGATATGTCCTCCTACGAGCAGTACTTC
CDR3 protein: CASSDMSSYEQYF

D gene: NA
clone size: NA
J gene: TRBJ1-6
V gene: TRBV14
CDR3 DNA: TGTGCCAGCAGCCAAGTGGCAGTCAATTCACCCCTCCACTTT
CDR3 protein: CASSQVAVNSPLHF

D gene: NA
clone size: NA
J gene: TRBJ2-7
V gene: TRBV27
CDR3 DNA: TGTGCCAGCAGTTTAGCGCCAGGGGGGTACGAGCAGTACTTC
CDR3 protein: CASSLAPGGYEQYF

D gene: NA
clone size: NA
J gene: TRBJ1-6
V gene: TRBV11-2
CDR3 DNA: TGTGCCAGCAGCTTAGTACCCACCAGGGGCTCTAATTCACCCCTCCACTTT
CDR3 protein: CASSLVPTRGSNSPLHF